Included here is one T cell receptor (beta chain) sequence, with context. What it binds is unknown. The CDR3 has 13 residues. CDR1 and CDR2 from the germline V gene are SGHNT and YYREEE (reference sequence). Trimming removed 4 bases at V and 5 bases at J, with 11 bases between. The sample belongs to a study of tumor-infiltrating lymphocytes in localized non-small cell lung cancer. Study conclusions and caveats: TCR sequencing covered a subset of patients with enough tissue.

Libraries were prepared by immunoSEQ multiplex PCR; TCRdb keeps only in-frame clonotypes and omits some of them. The sample includes thousands of clones, 60% to 70% seen only once; the top ten take 10% to 15%. The TCR was taken from a human donor with non-small cell lung cancer. This rearrangement joins TRBV5-4 to TRBJ2-3, with D unresolved. The sequencing sample was made of uninvolved lung tissue not adjacent to the tumor. The CDR3 spells CASSLRIGDTQYF. The DNA for the CDR3 is TGTGCCAGCAGCCTCCGAATTGGAGATACGCAGTATTTT.